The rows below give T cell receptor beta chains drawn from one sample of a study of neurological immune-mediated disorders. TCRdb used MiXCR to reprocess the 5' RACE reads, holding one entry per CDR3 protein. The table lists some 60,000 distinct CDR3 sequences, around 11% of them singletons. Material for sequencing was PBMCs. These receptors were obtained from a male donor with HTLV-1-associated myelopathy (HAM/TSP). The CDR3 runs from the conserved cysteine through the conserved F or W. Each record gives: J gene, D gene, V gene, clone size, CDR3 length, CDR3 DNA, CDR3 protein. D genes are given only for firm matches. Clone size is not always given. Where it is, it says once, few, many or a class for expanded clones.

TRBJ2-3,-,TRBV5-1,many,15,TGCGCCAGCAGCTTGGTCACAGCTAGCACAGATACGCAGTATTTT,CASSLVTASTDTQYF
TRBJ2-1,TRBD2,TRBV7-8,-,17,TGTGCCAGCAGCTTAGTGACTAGCGGGAGCTTCTACAATGAGCAGTTCTTC,CASSLVTSGSFYNEQFF
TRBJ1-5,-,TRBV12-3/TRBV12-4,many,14,TGTGCCAGCAGTTTCGGGGGAGGGGATCAGCCCCAGCATTTT,CASSFGGGDQPQHF
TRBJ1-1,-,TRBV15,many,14,TGTGCCACCAGCAGAGATCGAGTAGGGACTGAAGCTTTCTTT,CATSRDRVGTEAFF
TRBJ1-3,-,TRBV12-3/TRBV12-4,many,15,TGTGCCAGCACCCGCCAGGGCTTTCAAGGAAACACCATATATTTT,CASTRQGFQGNTIYF
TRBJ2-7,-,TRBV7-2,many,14,TGTGCCAGCAGCTTATCCAGGAGCTCCTACGAGCAGTACTTC,CASSLSRSSYEQYF
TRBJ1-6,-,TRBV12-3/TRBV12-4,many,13,TGTGCCAGCAGTCTCTACGACGATTCACCCCTCCACTTT,CASSLYDDSPLHF
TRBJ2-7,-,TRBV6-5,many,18,TGTGCCAGCAGTTACTCGAGTCTCGCCCGGGGCAGCTCCTACGAGCAGTACTTC,CASSYSSLARGSSYEQYF
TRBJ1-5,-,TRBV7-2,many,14,TGTGCCAGCAGCCCTAGGGTGGGCAATCAGCCCCAGCATTTT,CASSPRVGNQPQHF
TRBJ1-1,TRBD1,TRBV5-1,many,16,TGCGCCAGCAGGTCTGGAGGGGGCGAGGTGAACACTGAAGCTTTCTTT,CASRSGGGEVNTEAFF
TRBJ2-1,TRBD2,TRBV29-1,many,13,TGCAGCGGCAGACCGGGGGGGCGCGATGAGCAGTTCTTC,CSGRPGGRDEQFF
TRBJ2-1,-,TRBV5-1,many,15,TGCGCCAGCAGCTTGGCCATGGCATTATACAATGAGCAGTTCTTC,CASSLAMALYNEQFF
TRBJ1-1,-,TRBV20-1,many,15,TGCAGTGCGAAGAGTTATGGACAAATGAACACTGAAGCTTTCTTT,CSAKSYGQMNTEAFF
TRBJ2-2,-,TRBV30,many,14,TGTGCCTGGAGCTGGTCATCGAACACCGGGGAGCTGTTTTTT,CAWSWSSNTGELFF
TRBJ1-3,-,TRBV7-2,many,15,TGTGCCAGCAGCTTAGGTCACTCTCGAGGAAACACCATATATTTT,CASSLGHSRGNTIYF
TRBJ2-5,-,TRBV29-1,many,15,TGCAGCGTTGAAGATCAAACTAGCCGAGGGGAGACCCAGTACTTC,CSVEDQTSRGETQYF
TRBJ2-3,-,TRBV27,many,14,TGTGCCAGCAGTCTCCGACTAACCACAGATACGCAGTATTTT,CASSLRLTTDTQYF
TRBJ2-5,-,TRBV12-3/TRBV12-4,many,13,TGTGCCAGCAGTCAGAGCCCCCAAGAGACCCAGTACTTC,CASSQSPQETQYF
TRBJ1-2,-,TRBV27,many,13,TGTGCCAGCAGAGCAATACAGTCTCTCGGCTACACCTTC,CASRAIQSLGYTF
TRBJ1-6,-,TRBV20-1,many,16,TGCAGTGCTAGAGTTAGGACCGCGGTTTATAATTCACCCCTCCACTTT,CSARVRTAVYNSPLHF
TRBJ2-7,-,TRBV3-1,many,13,TGTGCCAGCAGCCATGCATCCTGGGACGAGCAGTACTTC,CASSHASWDEQYF
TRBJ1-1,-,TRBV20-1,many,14,TGCAGTGCTAGAGAAGGCAGTTCGAACACTGAAGCTTTCTTT,CSAREGSSNTEAFF
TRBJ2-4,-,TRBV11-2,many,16,TGTGCCAGCAGCTTAAGACAGATACTAGCCAAAAACATTCAGTACTTC,CASSLRQILAKNIQYF
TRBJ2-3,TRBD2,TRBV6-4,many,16,TGTGCCAGCAGTGACACCGGGACTAGCGCCACAGATACGCAGTATTTT,CASSDTGTSATDTQYF
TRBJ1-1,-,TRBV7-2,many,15,TGTGCCAGCAGCTTACCGGGGGGGGGCCCCACTGAAGCTTTCTTT,CASSLPGGGPTEAFF
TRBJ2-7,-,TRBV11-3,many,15,TGTGCCAGCAGCTTAGATGGCGTCGGAGGCTACGAGCAGTACTTC,CASSLDGVGGYEQYF
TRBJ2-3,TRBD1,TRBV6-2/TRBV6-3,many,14,TGTGCCAGCACCGACAGGGATAGCACAGATACGCAGTATTTT,CASTDRDSTDTQYF
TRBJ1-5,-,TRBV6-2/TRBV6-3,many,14,TGTGCCAGCAGACGGACCCCTCGGGATCAGCCCCAGCATTTT,CASRRTPRDQPQHF
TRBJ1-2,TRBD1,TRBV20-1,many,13,TGCAGTGCTACTCCGGGACAGGGGAATGGCTACACCTTC,CSATPGQGNGYTF
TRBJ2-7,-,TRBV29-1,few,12,TGCAGCGTTGTTCGGGACACCTACGAGCAGTACTTC,CSVVRDTYEQYF
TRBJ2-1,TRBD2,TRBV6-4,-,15,TGTGCCAGCAGCGCCCTAGCGGGGGGGCTAGGTGAGCAGTTCTTC,CASSALAGGLGEQFF
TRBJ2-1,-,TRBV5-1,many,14,TGCGCCAGTAGCAACCTCGGGAGTTACAATGAGCAGTTCTTC,CASSNLGSYNEQFF
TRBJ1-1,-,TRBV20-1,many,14,TGCAGTGCTAGGCTCGGGTCAGGGAACACTGAAGCTTTCTTT,CSARLGSGNTEAFF
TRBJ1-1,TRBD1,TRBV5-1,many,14,TGCGCCAGCAGCTCCTGGACAGGGAACACTGAAGCTTTCTTT,CASSSWTGNTEAFF
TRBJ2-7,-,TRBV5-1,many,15,TGCGCCAGCAGCTTGGGCTATCAGTCGACCTACGAGCAGTACTTC,CASSLGYQSTYEQYF
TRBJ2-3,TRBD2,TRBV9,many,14,TGTGCCAGCAGCCCCCCCGCGGGGGTAGATACGCAGTATTTT,CASSPPAGVDTQYF
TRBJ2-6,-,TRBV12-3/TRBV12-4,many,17,TGTGCCAGCAGTCCCCCCCCCAGAGGGTCTGGGGCCAACGTCCTGACTTTC,CASSPPPRGSGANVLTF
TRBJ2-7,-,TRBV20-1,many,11,TGCAGTGCTAGACCGGGGTACGAGCAGTACTTC,CSARPGYEQYF
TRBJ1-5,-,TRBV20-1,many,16,TGCAGTGCTAGACCGGACAGAGAGTATAGCAATCAGCCCCAGCATTTT,CSARPDREYSNQPQHF
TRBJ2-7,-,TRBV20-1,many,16,TGCAGTGCTAGCGGTTTAATCCGGGGACTGGACGACGAGCAGTACTTC,CSASGLIRGLDDEQYF
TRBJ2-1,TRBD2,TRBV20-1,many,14,TGCAGTGCTATTAGCGGGGGGGCCATCAATGAGCAGTTCTTC,CSAISGGAINEQFF
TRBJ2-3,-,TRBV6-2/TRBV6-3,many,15,TGTGCCAGCAGTGCAGGGTATCGGTATGCAGATACGCAGTATTTT,CASSAGYRYADTQYF
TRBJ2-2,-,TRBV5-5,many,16,TGTGCCAGCAGCTTGGTTAAAGGGTCGAACACCGGGGAGCTGTTTTTT,CASSLVKGSNTGELFF
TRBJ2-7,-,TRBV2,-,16,TGTGCCAGCAGCGCGGGACCCAGGGGCCAAAGCTACGAGCAGTACTTC,CASSAGPRGQSYEQYF
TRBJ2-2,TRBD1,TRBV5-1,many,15,TGCGCCAGCAGTCCAGGACAGGCCCGTGGCGGGGAGCTGTTTTTT,CASSPGQARGGELFF
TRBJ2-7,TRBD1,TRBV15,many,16,TGTGCCACCAGCAGAGACCCCCAGGGGGCAACCTACGAGCAGTACTTC,CATSRDPQGATYEQYF
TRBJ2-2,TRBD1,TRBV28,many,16,TGTGCCAGCAGCTGGACACGGACAGGGAACACCGGGGAGCTGTTTTTT,CASSWTRTGNTGELFF